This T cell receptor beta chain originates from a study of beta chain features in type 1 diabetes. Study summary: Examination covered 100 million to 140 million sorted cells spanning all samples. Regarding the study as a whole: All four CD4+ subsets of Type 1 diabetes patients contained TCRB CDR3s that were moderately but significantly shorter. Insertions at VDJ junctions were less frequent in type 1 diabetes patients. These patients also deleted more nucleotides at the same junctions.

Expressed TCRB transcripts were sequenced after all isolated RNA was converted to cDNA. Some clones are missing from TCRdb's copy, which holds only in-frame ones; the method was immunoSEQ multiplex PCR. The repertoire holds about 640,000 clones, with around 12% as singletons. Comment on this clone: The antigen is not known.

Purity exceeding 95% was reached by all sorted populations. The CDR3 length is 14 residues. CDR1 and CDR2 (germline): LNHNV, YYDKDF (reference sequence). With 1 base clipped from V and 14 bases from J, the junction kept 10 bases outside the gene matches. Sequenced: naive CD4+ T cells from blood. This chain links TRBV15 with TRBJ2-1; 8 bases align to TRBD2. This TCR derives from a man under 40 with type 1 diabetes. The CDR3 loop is CATSRARRGVEEFF. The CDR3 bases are TGTGCCACCAGCAGAGCCCGGCGGGGGGTCGAGGAGTTCTTC.